Listed below are T cell receptor beta chains from one sample, sequenced in a study of OX40 agonist ivuxolimab in advanced cancers. Data came from immunoSEQ multiplex PCR; TCRdb stores just in-frame clones and leaves some out. The sample includes approximately 65,000 clones, more than 85% of them seen just once. Source: CD4+ or CD8+ T cells sorted from blood, taken in a trial of the OX40 agonist ivuxolimab. These receptors were taken from an adult with an advanced solid tumor such as melanoma, head and neck, liver or kidney cancer. Each CDR3 is given with its conserved first and last residue. Fields, in order: CDR3 protein, CDR3 DNA, D gene, clone size, V gene, J gene. The D gene is left open where the match is weak. For some rows the clone size is stated as once, few or many, or as a class when expanded; others skip it.

CDR3 protein: CASSFSGGNYEQYF
CDR3 DNA: TGTGCCAGCAGTTTTAGCGGGGGGAACTACGAGCAGTACTTC
D gene: TRBD2
clone size: medium-sized
V gene: TRBV28
J gene: TRBJ2-7

CDR3 protein: CASSLTGTVYEQYF
CDR3 DNA: TGTGCCAGCAGCTTAACCGGGACAGTCTACGAGCAGTACTTC
D gene: TRBD1
clone size: NA
V gene: TRBV11-3
J gene: TRBJ2-7

CDR3 protein: CASSLADRGGLANEKLFF
CDR3 DNA: TGTGCCAGCAGCTTAGCAGACAGGGGAGGGCTAGCTAATGAAAAACTGTTTTTT
D gene: TRBD1
clone size: NA
V gene: TRBV7-8
J gene: TRBJ1-4

CDR3 protein: CASSVTTGNTEAFF
CDR3 DNA: TGTGCCAGCAGCGTAACGACAGGCAACACTGAAGCTTTCTTT
D gene: NA
clone size: NA
V gene: TRBV9
J gene: TRBJ1-1

CDR3 protein: CASSLSRPYEQYF
CDR3 DNA: TGTGCCAGCAGCTTATCTAGACCCTACGAGCAGTACTTC
D gene: NA
clone size: NA
V gene: TRBV7-2
J gene: TRBJ2-7

CDR3 protein: CASSLTPGDYNEQFF
CDR3 DNA: TGTGCCAGCAGCTTAACTCCGGGAGACTACAATGAGCAGTTCTTC
D gene: NA
clone size: NA
V gene: TRBV11-2
J gene: TRBJ2-1

CDR3 protein: CASSIEGDGNQPQHF
CDR3 DNA: TGTGCCAGTAGTATTGAAGGGGACGGGAATCAGCCCCAGCATTTT
D gene: NA
clone size: NA
V gene: TRBV19
J gene: TRBJ1-5

CDR3 protein: CASSGTAKGIETQYF
CDR3 DNA: TGTGCCAGCAGCGGCACAGCTAAGGGAATAGAGACCCAGTACTTC
D gene: NA
clone size: once
V gene: TRBV5-4
J gene: TRBJ2-5

CDR3 protein: CASSRLGGSGGTQYF
CDR3 DNA: TGTGCCAGCAGCCGATTAGGGGGTAGCGGGGGTACGCAGTATTTT
D gene: TRBD2
clone size: NA
V gene: TRBV7-2
J gene: TRBJ2-3

CDR3 protein: CASEGHNYGYTF
CDR3 DNA: TGTGCCAGCGAGGGACATAACTATGGCTACACCTTC
D gene: NA
clone size: NA
V gene: TRBV7-9
J gene: TRBJ1-2

CDR3 protein: CASSQGLAGGDEQFF
CDR3 DNA: TGTGCCAGCAGCCAGGGACTAGCGGGAGGCGATGAGCAGTTCTTC
D gene: TRBD2
clone size: NA
V gene: TRBV7-3
J gene: TRBJ2-1

CDR3 protein: CASSGTAVLGSPLHF
CDR3 DNA: TGTGCCAGCAGTGGGACAGCCGTCTTAGGTTCACCCCTCCACTTT
D gene: NA
clone size: NA
V gene: TRBV2
J gene: TRBJ1-6

CDR3 protein: CASSWVPTGELFF
CDR3 DNA: TGTGCCAGTAGCTGGGTCCCCACCGGGGAGCTGTTTTTT
D gene: NA
clone size: NA
V gene: TRBV19
J gene: TRBJ2-2

CDR3 protein: CASSERPGQGAFGYTF
CDR3 DNA: TGTGCCAGCAGTGAAAGGCCGGGACAGGGGGCTTTTGGCTACACCTTC
D gene: TRBD1
clone size: NA
V gene: TRBV6-1
J gene: TRBJ1-2

CDR3 protein: CAWTPSTVPTDTQYF
CDR3 DNA: TGTGCCTGGACTCCGTCGACCGTCCCCACAGATACGCAGTATTTT
D gene: NA
clone size: NA
V gene: TRBV30
J gene: TRBJ2-3

CDR3 protein: CASSPKEWRGGAYEQYF
CDR3 DNA: TGTGCCAGCTCACCAAAAGAATGGAGGGGTGGGGCCTACGAGCAGTACTTC
D gene: NA
clone size: NA
V gene: TRBV18
J gene: TRBJ2-7

CDR3 protein: CASSQVERGQETQYF
CDR3 DNA: TGTGCCAGCAGCCAAGTCGAGCGGGGACAAGAGACCCAGTACTTC
D gene: TRBD2
clone size: NA
V gene: TRBV4-2
J gene: TRBJ2-5

CDR3 protein: CASSSRTQETQYF
CDR3 DNA: TGTGCTAGCAGCTCGCGGACCCAAGAGACCCAGTACTTC
D gene: NA
clone size: NA
V gene: TRBV7-7
J gene: TRBJ2-5

CDR3 protein: CAVQGNTEAFF
CDR3 DNA: TGTGCCGTACAGGGGAACACTGAAGCTTTCTTT
D gene: NA
clone size: NA
V gene: TRBV2
J gene: TRBJ1-1

CDR3 protein: CASSTQGQGYPEAFF
CDR3 DNA: TGTGCCAGTAGTACCCAGGGACAGGGATACCCTGAAGCTTTCTTT
D gene: TRBD1
clone size: NA
V gene: TRBV19
J gene: TRBJ1-1

CDR3 protein: CASSLGVNEQFF
CDR3 DNA: TGTGCCAGCAGTCTTGGGGTTAATGAGCAGTTCTTC
D gene: NA
clone size: NA
V gene: TRBV6-6
J gene: TRBJ2-1

CDR3 protein: CASSQDFRTSGRGYEQYF
CDR3 DNA: TGCGCCAGCAGCCAAGATTTCCGGACTAGCGGGAGAGGCTACGAGCAGTACTTC
D gene: TRBD2
clone size: NA
V gene: TRBV4-1
J gene: TRBJ2-7

CDR3 protein: CASSLRGYEQYF
CDR3 DNA: TGTGCCAGCAGTCTCAGGGGGTACGAGCAGTACTTC
D gene: TRBD1
clone size: NA
V gene: TRBV6-6
J gene: TRBJ2-7

CDR3 protein: CASSFKGQEEQFF
CDR3 DNA: TGTGCCAGCAGCTTTAAGGGGCAAGAGGAGCAGTTCTTC
D gene: NA
clone size: NA
V gene: TRBV7-9
J gene: TRBJ2-1

CDR3 protein: CASSSSIWPLHF
CDR3 DNA: TGTGCCAGCAGCTCCAGTATCTGGCCCCTCCACTTT
D gene: NA
clone size: NA
V gene: TRBV11-2
J gene: TRBJ1-6

CDR3 protein: CASSDGGEAFF
CDR3 DNA: TGTGCCAGCAGCGATGGAGGTGAAGCTTTCTTT
D gene: NA
clone size: once
V gene: TRBV6-5
J gene: TRBJ1-1

CDR3 protein: CASSVLPESARGYTF
CDR3 DNA: TGTGCCAGCAGCGTTCTCCCCGAGAGTGCGAGGGGCTACACCTTC
D gene: NA
clone size: NA
V gene: TRBV9
J gene: TRBJ1-2

CDR3 protein: CASLPGTVSYNEQFF
CDR3 DNA: TGTGCCAGCCTACCCGGGACAGTCTCCTACAATGAGCAGTTCTTC
D gene: TRBD1
clone size: NA
V gene: TRBV6-1
J gene: TRBJ2-1

CDR3 protein: CASSNRDTLYEQYF
CDR3 DNA: TGCGCCAGCAGCAACCGGGACACCCTCTACGAGCAGTACTTC
D gene: NA
clone size: NA
V gene: TRBV5-1
J gene: TRBJ2-7

CDR3 protein: CASSQKTDTQYF
CDR3 DNA: TGTGCCAGCAGCCAGAAAACAGATACGCAGTATTTT
D gene: NA
clone size: NA
V gene: TRBV11-1
J gene: TRBJ2-3

CDR3 protein: CAWRGRGNSGELFF
CDR3 DNA: TGTGCCTGGAGAGGGAGAGGGAATTCCGGGGAGCTGTTTTTT
D gene: NA
clone size: few
V gene: TRBV30
J gene: TRBJ2-2

CDR3 protein: CASRTGAGYGYTF
CDR3 DNA: TGTGCCAGCAGGACGGGAGCCGGCTATGGCTACACCTTC
D gene: NA
clone size: NA
V gene: TRBV6-1
J gene: TRBJ1-2

CDR3 protein: CASSYSLATAYEQYF
CDR3 DNA: TGTGCCAGCAGTTACTCCTTAGCCACGGCCTACGAGCAGTACTTC
D gene: NA
clone size: few
V gene: TRBV6-5
J gene: TRBJ2-7

CDR3 protein: CASSKVISSGAREQYF
CDR3 DNA: TGTGCCAGCAGCAAAGTCATATCTAGCGGAGCCAGGGAGCAGTACTTC
D gene: NA
clone size: NA
V gene: TRBV21-1
J gene: TRBJ2-7